The clone carrying this T cell receptor (beta chain) was observed a handful of times. Libraries were prepared by immunoSEQ multiplex PCR; TCRdb keeps only in-frame clonotypes and omits some of them. The sample shows 45,000 to 50,000 clones, 75% to 90% of them seen only once. Stated time point: late/post reinfection, 12 to 24 weeks after detection. TCR sequencing was done directly ex vivo on sorted cells, without expansion in vitro. People who inject drugs from Montreal's HEPCO study were the donors. A couple of donors provided sorted CD3+ CD8+ CD45RO- naive CD8 T cells at all three reinfection time points. The sample belongs to a study of memory CD8 T cells in hepatitis C reinfection. Across the whole study: Late or post reinfection samples were taken 12 to 24 weeks after detection.

Sequenced sample: naive CD8+ T cells sorted from blood. This TCR was recovered from a man younger than 35 with hepatitis C virus infection.

The CDR3 sequence is CASSPTGNTEAFF. CDR3 DNA: TGTGCCAGCAGCCCGACAGGGAACACTGAAGCTTTCTTT. The chain has TRBV7-2 and TRBJ1-1; possible D gene TRBD1, 6 bases. V shed 5 bases and J shed 1 base, with 8 bases lying between them. There are 13 residues in the CDR3. The V gene's germline CDR1 is SGHTA and CDR2 FQGNSA.